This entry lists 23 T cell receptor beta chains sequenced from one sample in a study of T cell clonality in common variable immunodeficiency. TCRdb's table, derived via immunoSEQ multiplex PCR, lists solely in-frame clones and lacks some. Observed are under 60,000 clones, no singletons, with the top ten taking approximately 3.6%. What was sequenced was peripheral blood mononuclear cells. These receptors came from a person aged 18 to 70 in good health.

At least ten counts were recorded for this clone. The sequenced CDR3 bases are TGTGCCAGCGTGGGACAACCCTACGAG. It translates to CASVGQPYE. The full CDR3 protein is CASVGQPYEQYF. This chain links TRBV2 with TRBJ2-7; weak D call: TRBD1 (6 bases). The read ends 3 residues shy of where the CDR3 ends; the end is completed using the germline J gene. The CDR3 length is 12 residues. Trimming cost V 8 bases and J 2 bases, with 10 bases left between them. Germline values: CDR1 SNHLY, CDR2 FYNNEI.

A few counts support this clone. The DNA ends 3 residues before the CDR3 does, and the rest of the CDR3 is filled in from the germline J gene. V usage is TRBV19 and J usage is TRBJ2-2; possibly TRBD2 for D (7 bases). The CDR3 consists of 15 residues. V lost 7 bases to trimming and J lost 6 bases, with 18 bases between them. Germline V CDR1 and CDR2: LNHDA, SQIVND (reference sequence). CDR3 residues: CASIKTGGAAGELFF. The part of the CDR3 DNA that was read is TGTGCCAGTATAAAAACGGGGGGCGCAGCCGGGGAG.

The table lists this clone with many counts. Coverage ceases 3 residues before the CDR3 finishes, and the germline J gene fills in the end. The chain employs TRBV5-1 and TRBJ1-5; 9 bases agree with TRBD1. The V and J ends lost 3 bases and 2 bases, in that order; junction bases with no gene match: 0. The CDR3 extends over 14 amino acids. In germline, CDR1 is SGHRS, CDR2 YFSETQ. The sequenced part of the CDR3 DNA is TGCGCCAGCAGCTGGACAGGGGGCAATCAGCCC. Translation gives CASSWTGGNQP. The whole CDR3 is CASSWTGGNQPQHF. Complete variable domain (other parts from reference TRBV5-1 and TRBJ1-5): KAGVTQTPRYLIKTRGQQVTLSCSPISGHRSVSWYQQTPGQGLQFLFEYFSETQRNKGNFPGRFSGRQFSNSRSEMNVSTLELGDSALYLCASSWTGGNQPQHFGDGTRLSIL.

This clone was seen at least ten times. The CDR3 here is CASSQNLARANGNTIYF. Partial CDR3 DNA: TGTGCCAGCAGCCAAAACCTCGCCCGCGCGAACGGAAACACC. The V call is TRBV14, the J call TRBJ1-3; no firm D call. The read stops 3 residues short of the end of the CDR3; the missing end is completed from the germline J gene. V was pared by 2 bases and J by 4 bases, with 18 bases between. Germline V lookup: CDR1 SGHDN, CDR2 FVKESK. This CDR3 region has 17 residues.

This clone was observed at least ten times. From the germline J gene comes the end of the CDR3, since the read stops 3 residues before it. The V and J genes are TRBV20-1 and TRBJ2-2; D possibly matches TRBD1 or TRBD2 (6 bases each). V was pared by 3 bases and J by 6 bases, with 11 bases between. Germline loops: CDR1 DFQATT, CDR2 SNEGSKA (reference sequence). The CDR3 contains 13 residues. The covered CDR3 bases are TGCAGTGCTAGCGCAGGGGAGGCCGGGGAG. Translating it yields CSASAGEAGE. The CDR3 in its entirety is CSASAGEAGELFF.

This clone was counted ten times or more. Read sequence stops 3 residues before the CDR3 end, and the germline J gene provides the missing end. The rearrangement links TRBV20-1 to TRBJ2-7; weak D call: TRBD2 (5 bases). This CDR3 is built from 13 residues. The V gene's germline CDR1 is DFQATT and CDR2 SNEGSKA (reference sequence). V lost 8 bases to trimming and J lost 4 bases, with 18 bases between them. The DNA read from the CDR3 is TGCAGTTCCCGAACAACGAGCGGATACGAG. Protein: CSSRTTSGYE. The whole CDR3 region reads CSSRTTSGYEQYF.

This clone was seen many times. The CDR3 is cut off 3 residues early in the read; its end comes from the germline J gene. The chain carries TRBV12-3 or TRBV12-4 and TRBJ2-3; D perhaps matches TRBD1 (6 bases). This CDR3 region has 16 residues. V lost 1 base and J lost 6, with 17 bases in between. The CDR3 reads CASSLGTANPTDTQYF. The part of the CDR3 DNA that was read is TGTGCCAGCAGTTTAGGGACAGCCAACCCAACGGATACG.

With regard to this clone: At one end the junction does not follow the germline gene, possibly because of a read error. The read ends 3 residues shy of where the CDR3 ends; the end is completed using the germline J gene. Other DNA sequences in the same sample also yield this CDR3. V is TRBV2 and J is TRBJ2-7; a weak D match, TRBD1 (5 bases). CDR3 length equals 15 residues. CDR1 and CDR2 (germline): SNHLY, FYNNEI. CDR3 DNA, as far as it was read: TGTGCTAGCAGGAACGTCGCAGGGCTAGTGAGCGAG. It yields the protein CASRNVAGLVSE. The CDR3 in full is CASRNVAGLVSEQYF.

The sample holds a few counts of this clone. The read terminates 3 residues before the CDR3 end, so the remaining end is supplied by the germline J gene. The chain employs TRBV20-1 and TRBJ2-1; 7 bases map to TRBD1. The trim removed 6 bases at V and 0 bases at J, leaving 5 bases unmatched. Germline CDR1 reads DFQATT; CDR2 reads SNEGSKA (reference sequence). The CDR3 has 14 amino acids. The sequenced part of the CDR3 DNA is TGCAGTGCCCAGGGGGAGAACTCCTACAATGAG. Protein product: CSAQGENSYNE. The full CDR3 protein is CSAQGENSYNEQFF.

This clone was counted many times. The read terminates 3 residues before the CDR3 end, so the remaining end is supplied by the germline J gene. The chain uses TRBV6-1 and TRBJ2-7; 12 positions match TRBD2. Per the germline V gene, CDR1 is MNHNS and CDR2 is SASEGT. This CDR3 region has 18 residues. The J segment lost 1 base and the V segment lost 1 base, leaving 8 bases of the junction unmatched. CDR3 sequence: CASSEGGLAGGISYEQYF. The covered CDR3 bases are TGTGCCAGCAGTGAAGGGGGGCTAGCGGGAGGGATATCCTACGAG.

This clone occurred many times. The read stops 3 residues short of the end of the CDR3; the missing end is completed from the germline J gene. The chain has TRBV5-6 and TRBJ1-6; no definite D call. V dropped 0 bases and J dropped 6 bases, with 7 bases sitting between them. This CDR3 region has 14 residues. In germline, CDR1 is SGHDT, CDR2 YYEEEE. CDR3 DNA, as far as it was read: TGTGCCAGCAGCTTGGACAGACGTAATTCACCC. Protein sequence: CASSLDRRNSP. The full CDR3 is CASSLDRRNSPLHF.

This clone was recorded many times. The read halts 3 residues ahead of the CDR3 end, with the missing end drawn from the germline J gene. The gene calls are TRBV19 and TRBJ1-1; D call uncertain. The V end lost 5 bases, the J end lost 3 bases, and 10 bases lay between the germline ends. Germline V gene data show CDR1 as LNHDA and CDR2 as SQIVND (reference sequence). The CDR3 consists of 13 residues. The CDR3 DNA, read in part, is TGTGCCAGTAGTCTTAACCGGGACACTGAA. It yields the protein CASSLNRDTE. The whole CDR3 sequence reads CASSLNRDTEAFF.

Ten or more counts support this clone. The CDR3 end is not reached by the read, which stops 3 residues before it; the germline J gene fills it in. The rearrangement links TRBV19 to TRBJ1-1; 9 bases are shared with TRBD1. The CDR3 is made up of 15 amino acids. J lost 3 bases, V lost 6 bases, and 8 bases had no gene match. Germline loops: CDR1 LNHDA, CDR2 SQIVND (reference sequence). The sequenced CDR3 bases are TGTGCCAGTAGCGAGATTACAGGGGGCCACACTGAA. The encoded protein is CASSEITGGHTE. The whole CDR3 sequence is CASSEITGGHTEAFF. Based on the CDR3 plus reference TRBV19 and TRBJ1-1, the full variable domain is DGGITQSPKYLFRKEGQNVTLSCEQNLNHDAMYWYRQDPGQGLRLIYYSQIVNDFQKGDIAEGYSVSREKKESFPLTVTSAQKNPTAFYLCASSEITGGHTEAFFGQGTRLTVV.

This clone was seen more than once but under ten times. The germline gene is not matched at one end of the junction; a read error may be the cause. The part of the CDR3 DNA that was read is TGTGCCATCAGTTGCGGCCGGGTTCCGGGGGATTCACCC. It specifies CAISCGRVPGDSP. The full CDR3 sequence reads CAISCGRVPGDSPLHF. This sequence joins TRBV6-2 or TRBV6-3 and TRBJ1-6, with a tentative D call TRBD1 (5 bases). With the read ending 3 residues before the CDR3 end, the germline J gene is used to fill in that end. This CDR3 is built from 16 residues. Germline V lookup: CDR1 MNHEY, CDR2 SVGEGT.

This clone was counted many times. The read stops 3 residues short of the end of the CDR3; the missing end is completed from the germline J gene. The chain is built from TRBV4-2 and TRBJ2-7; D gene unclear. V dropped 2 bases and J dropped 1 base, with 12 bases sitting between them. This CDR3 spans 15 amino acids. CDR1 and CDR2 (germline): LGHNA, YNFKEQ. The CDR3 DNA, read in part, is TGTGCCAGCAGCCAATCCCCCGACACATCCTACGAG. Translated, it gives CASSQSPDTSYE. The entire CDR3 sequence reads CASSQSPDTSYEQYF.

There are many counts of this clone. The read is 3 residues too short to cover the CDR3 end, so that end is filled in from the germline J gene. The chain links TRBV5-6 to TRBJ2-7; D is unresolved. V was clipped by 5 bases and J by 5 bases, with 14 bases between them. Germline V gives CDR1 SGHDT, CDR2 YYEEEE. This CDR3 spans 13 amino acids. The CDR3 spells CASSFDTRHEQYF. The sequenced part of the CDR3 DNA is TGTGCCAGCAGTTTTGACACTCGCCACGAG.

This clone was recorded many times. This CDR3 reads CASSPRLRSPLHF. CDR3 bases read: TGTGCCAGCAGCCCCCGTCTGAGGTCACCC. The chain is built from TRBV7-2 and TRBJ1-6; D remains unclear. The read finishes 3 residues shy of the CDR3 end, and the germline J gene is used to complete it. Germline lookup yields CDR1 SGHTA and CDR2 FQGNSA. Trimming cost V 5 bases and J 10 bases, with 12 bases left between them. The CDR3 has 13 residues.

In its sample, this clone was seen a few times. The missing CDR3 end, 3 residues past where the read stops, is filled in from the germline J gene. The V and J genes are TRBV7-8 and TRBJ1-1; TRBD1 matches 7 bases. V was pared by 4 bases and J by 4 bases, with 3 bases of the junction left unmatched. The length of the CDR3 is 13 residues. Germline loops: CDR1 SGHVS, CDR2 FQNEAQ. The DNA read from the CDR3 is TGTGCCAGCAGCTCCTACAGGGGCACTGAA. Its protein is CASSSYRGTE. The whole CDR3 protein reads CASSSYRGTEAFF. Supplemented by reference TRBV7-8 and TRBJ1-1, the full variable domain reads GAGVSQSPRYKVAKRGQDVALRCDPISGHVSLFWYQQALGQGPEFLTYFQNEAQLDKSGLPSDRFFAERPEGSVSTLKIQRTQQEDSAVYLCASSSYRGTEAFFGQGTRLTVV.

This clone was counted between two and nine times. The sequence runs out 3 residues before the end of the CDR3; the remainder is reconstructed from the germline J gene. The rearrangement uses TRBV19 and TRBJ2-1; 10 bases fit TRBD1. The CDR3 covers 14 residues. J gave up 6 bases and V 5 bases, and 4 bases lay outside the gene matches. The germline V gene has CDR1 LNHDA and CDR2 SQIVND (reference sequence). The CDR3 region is CASSGTGAPNEQFF. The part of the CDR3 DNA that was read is TGTGCCAGTAGTGGGACAGGGGCCCCCAATGAG.

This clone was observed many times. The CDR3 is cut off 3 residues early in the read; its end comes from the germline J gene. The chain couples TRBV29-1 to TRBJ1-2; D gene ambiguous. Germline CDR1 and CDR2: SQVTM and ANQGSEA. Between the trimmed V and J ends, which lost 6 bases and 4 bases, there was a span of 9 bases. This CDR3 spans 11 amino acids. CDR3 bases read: TGCAGCGTCGGGTATGGCTATGGC. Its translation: CSVGYGYG. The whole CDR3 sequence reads CSVGYGYGYTF.

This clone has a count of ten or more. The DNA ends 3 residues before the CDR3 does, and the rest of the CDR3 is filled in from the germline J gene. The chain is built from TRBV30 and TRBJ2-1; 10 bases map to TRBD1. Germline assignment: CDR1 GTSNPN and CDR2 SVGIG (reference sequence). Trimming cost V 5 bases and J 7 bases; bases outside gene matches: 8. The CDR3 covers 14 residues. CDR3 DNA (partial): TGTGCCTGGCATCCGGGACAGGGGAAAAATGAG. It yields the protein CAWHPGQGKNE. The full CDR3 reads CAWHPGQGKNEQFF.

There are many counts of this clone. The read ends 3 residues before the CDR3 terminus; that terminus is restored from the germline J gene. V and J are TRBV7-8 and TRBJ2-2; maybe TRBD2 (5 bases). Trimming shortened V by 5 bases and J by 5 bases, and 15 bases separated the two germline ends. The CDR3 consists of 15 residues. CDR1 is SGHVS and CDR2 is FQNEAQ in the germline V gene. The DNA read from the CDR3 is TGTGCCAGCAGCCGCGATAACGGGGTGACCGGGGAG. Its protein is CASSRDNGVTGE. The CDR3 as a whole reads CASSRDNGVTGELFF.

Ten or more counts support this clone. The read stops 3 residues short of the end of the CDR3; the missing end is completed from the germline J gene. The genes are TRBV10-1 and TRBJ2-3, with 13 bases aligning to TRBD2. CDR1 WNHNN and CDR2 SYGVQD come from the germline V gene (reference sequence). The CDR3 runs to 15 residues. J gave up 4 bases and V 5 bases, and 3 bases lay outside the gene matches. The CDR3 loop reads CASSRLAGGPDTQYF. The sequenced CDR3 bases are TGCGCCAGCAGTCGACTAGCGGGAGGCCCAGATACG.